These T cell receptor beta chains were read from a single sample in a study of CD8+CD57+ T cells in acquired aplastic anemia. One entry per CDR3 protein, called by TCRdb with MiXCR from the reads. The repertoire has about 40,000 distinct CDR3 sequences, 63% of them found once; the top ten carry 45% to 75%. The sample taken for sequencing was sorted CD4+, CD8+, or CD8+CD57+ T cells (not recorded which) from PBMCs. Receptor source: a human donor with aplastic anemia. Each CDR3 is given with its conserved first and last residue. D genes are given only for firm matches. Size is omitted from some rows. Given values are once, few, many or a class for expanded clones.

clone size,J gene,V gene,D gene,CDR3 DNA,CDR3 protein
NA,TRBJ1-2,TRBV7-8,TRBD1,TGTGCCAGCAGCTTATGGAGGGACAGGGTCAACTATGGCTACACCTTC,CASSLWRDRVNYGYTF
NA,TRBJ1-5,TRBV5-7,NA,TGTGCCAGCAGCGTCCGGGATCAGCCCCAGCATTTT,CASSVRDQPQHF
NA,TRBJ1-5,TRBV15,NA,TGTGCCACCAGCAGAAACAGGCACAATCAGCCCCAGCATTTT,CATSRNRHNQPQHF
few,TRBJ2-5,TRBV15,NA,TGTGCCACCAGCAGAGAGACGAGTCAAGAGACCCAGTACTTC,CATSRETSQETQYF
NA,TRBJ2-3,TRBV20-1,TRBD2,TGCAGTGCTAGAGGGGATAGCGGGGGGGCAGATACGCAGTATTTT,CSARGDSGGADTQYF
once,TRBJ2-2,TRBV7-2,NA,TGTGCCAGCAGCTTAATGGTGCAGGGACGCCGGGAGCTGTTTTTT,CASSLMVQGRRELFF
NA,TRBJ1-6,TRBV19,NA,TGTGCCAGCAACCGAGGGGGGGAATCACCCCTCCACTTT,CASNRGGESPLHF
NA,TRBJ1-2,TRBV20-1,TRBD1,TGCAGTGCTAGCAGTGAAGGGACAGGGAGCTATGGCTACACCTTC,CSASSEGTGSYGYTF
NA,TRBJ2-2,TRBV12-3/TRBV12-4,NA,TGTGCCAGCAGTCCCCTTAGCAGGGGGGCCCCGATAGCAGACACCGGGGAGCTGTTTTTT,CASSPLSRGAPIADTGELFF
NA,TRBJ1-5,TRBV9,NA,TGTGCCAGCAGCGTAGAGGGGAATGGCAATCAGCTCCAGCATTTT,CASSVEGNGNQLQHF
many,TRBJ1-6,TRBV19,NA,TGTGCCAGTAGTATCTACGGGGCCGGTTCACCCCTCCACTTT,CASSIYGAGSPLHF
NA,TRBJ1-1,TRBV10-2,NA,TGCGCCAGCAGGGGGGGCGGGGCTTTCTTT,CASRGGGAFF
NA,TRBJ1-3,TRBV7-9,TRBD1,TGTGCCAGCGGGACAGGGAATGGAAACACCATATATTTT,CASGTGNGNTIYF
NA,TRBJ1-2,TRBV12-3/TRBV12-4,NA,TGTGCCAGCACTTCATCAGGCAGAGGCTACACCTTC,CASTSSGRGYTF
many,TRBJ2-5,TRBV5-1,TRBD1,TGCGCCAGCAGCTTGTTAGGGGGCCCCCAAGAGACCCAGTACTTC,CASSLLGGPQETQYF
NA,TRBJ1-1,TRBV15,TRBD1,TGTGCCACCATAAGACCGGGACAGCGGAACACTGAAGCTTTCTTT,CATIRPGQRNTEAFF
many,TRBJ2-1,TRBV6-1,NA,TGTGCCAGCAGAAAACAGGAGTACAATGAGCAGTTCTTC,CASRKQEYNEQFF
NA,TRBJ2-7,TRBV4-2,TRBD2,TGTGCCAGCAGCCAAGTTCCTAGCGGGGCGAAAAAGGGGGAGCAGTACTTC,CASSQVPSGAKKGEQYF
many,TRBJ1-2,TRBV12-5,TRBD1,TGTGCTAGTGGTCCCATGGACGGGACAGGGGGCGTGTTTGGCTACACCTTC,CASGPMDGTGGVFGYTF
many,TRBJ2-3,TRBV2,TRBD2,TGTGCCAGCAGTGAGGCTAGCGGGAAGCTCGGTACGCAGTATTTT,CASSEASGKLGTQYF
many,TRBJ1-6,TRBV3-1,NA,TGTGCCAGCAGCCAAGAGGGGGGCGTTAATTCACCCCTCCACTTT,CASSQEGGVNSPLHF
NA,TRBJ2-7,TRBV2,NA,TGTGCCAGCAGCCTTACAGAGACCTCCTACGAGCAGTACTTC,CASSLTETSYEQYF
NA,TRBJ1-1,TRBV5-8,NA,TGTGCCAGCAGCTTGGCCTTTAAGATCTCTAACACTGAAGCTTTCTTT,CASSLAFKISNTEAFF
NA,TRBJ2-1,TRBV10-2,NA,TGCGCCAGCAGTGAGCGTGGGAGAGTCGGCAATGAGCAGCTCTTC,CASSERGRVGNEQLF
many,TRBJ1-2,TRBV27,NA,TGTGCCAGCAGTACCTCAGGGGAAACGTCGTATGGCTACACCTTC,CASSTSGETSYGYTF
NA,TRBJ2-3,TRBV20-1,TRBD2,TGCAGTGCTAGGCCGGGGCTAGCGGGTAGCACAGATACGCAGTATTTT,CSARPGLAGSTDTQYF
NA,TRBJ1-6,TRBV25-1,NA,TGTGCCAGCAGTGAATTGGGGAATTCACCCCTCCACTTT,CASSELGNSPLHF
many,TRBJ1-2,TRBV20-1,NA,TGCAGTGCTCTCGACAAATTCTATGGCTACACCTTC,CSALDKFYGYTF
NA,TRBJ2-5,TRBV7-9,NA,TGTGCCCGCAGCTCCGTATGGACGGGGGAGACCCAGTACTTC,CARSSVWTGETQYF
many,TRBJ1-2,TRBV15,TRBD1,TGTGCCACCAGCAGAGATCTGACAGGGACGGAAGGCTACACCTTC,CATSRDLTGTEGYTF
many,TRBJ2-1,TRBV11-2,TRBD2,TGTGCCAGCAGCTTAGGAAGTGGGCGGGGGGGCGACGCAGGGTTCTTC,CASSLGSGRGGDAGFF
few,TRBJ2-1,TRBV6-5,TRBD2,TGTGCCAGCAGTTTGCGGGGGGGCCACTACAATGAGCAGTTCTTC,CASSLRGGHYNEQFF
NA,TRBJ2-7,TRBV10-3,TRBD2,TGTGCCATCAGTGGGGATCATAGCGGGGGGACGTCCTACGAGCAGTACTTC,CAISGDHSGGTSYEQYF
NA,TRBJ2-7,TRBV19,NA,TGTGCCAGTAGTAGGACGGGAAACCACGAGCAGTACTTC,CASSRTGNHEQYF
many,TRBJ2-5,TRBV20-1,NA,TGCAGTGCTAGAGGGCAGGGGCGAGAGACCCAGTACTTC,CSARGQGRETQYF
many,TRBJ2-1,TRBV28,TRBD2,TGTGCCAGCACCTCGTGGACTAGCGGGGGGGCGAATGAGCAGTTCTTC,CASTSWTSGGANEQFF
NA,TRBJ2-1,TRBV20-1,TRBD2,TGCAGTGCTAGCGGGGGGGCCGGGTCTGAGCAGTTCTTC,CSASGGAGSEQFF
many,TRBJ2-1,TRBV6-1,TRBD2,TGTGCCAGCAGCGTGACTAGCGGGGGGTACAATGAGCAGTTCTTC,CASSVTSGGYNEQFF
few,TRBJ1-6,TRBV20-1,NA,TGCAGTGACGCGGGAGCAACCTATAATTCACCCCTCCACTTT,CSDAGATYNSPLHF
few,TRBJ2-2,TRBV24-1,NA,TGTGCCACCAGTGCCACGACAGGCCAGTCAAGGACCGGGGAGCTGTTTTTT,CATSATTGQSRTGELFF
few,TRBJ2-5,TRBV29-1,NA,TGCAGTGCTAGTGAGACTACCTTGGAGACCCAGTACTTC,CSASETTLETQYF
NA,TRBJ1-1,TRBV11-3,TRBD1,TGTGCCAGCAGCCCAAGGCCGGGACAGATGAACACTGAAGCTTTCTTT,CASSPRPGQMNTEAFF
NA,TRBJ1-2,TRBV24-1,NA,NA,CATSDGFGTGASRTF
NA,TRBJ2-7,TRBV19,NA,TGTGCCAGTAGTATCGGCATACTGAGCAACGAGCAGTACTTC,CASSIGILSNEQYF
NA,TRBJ2-6,TRBV19,NA,TGTGCCAGTAGGCCCGGGTCTGGGGCCAACGTCCTGACTTTC,CASRPGSGANVLTF
NA,TRBJ2-7,TRBV2,NA,TGTGCCAGCAGTCTAGGGGGGATCTACGAGCAGTACTTC,CASSLGGIYEQYF
few,TRBJ2-7,TRBV15,NA,TGTGCCACCAGCAGGTCCCGGGACGGTGCCTACGAGCAGTACTTC,CATSRSRDGAYEQYF
NA,TRBJ1-1,TRBV6-1,NA,TGTGCCATCAGTGTACGGACGGAAGCTGAAGCTTTCTTT,CAISVRTEAEAFF
many,TRBJ2-3,TRBV7-6,NA,TGTGCCAGCAGCTTAGAAGGGGCAGCAGATACGCAGTATTTT,CASSLEGAADTQYF
NA,TRBJ2-7,TRBV7-7,TRBD1,TGTGCTAGCAGCCCTCGACAGGGCTACGAGCAGTACTTC,CASSPRQGYEQYF
NA,TRBJ2-1,TRBV7-3,TRBD1,TGTGCCAGCAGCTACTACGACAGGGTTCAGTTCTTC,CASSYYDRVQFF
medium-sized,TRBJ2-7,TRBV20-1,NA,TGCAGTGCTAGGAAGCAGGAGTACGAGCAGTACTTC,CSARKQEYEQYF
NA,TRBJ2-5,TRBV20-1,TRBD1,TGCAGTGCTATTCCCGGGACAGATGGCCAAACCCAGTACTTC,CSAIPGTDGQTQYF